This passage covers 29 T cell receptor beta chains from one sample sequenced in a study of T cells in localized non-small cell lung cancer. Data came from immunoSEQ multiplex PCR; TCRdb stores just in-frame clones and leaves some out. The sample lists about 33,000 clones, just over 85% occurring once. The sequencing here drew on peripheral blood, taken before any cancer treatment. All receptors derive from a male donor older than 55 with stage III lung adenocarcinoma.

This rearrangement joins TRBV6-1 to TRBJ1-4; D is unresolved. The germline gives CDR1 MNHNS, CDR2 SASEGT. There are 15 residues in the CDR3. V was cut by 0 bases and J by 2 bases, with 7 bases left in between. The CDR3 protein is CASSEARPTNEKLFF. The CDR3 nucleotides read TGTGCCAGCAGTGAAGCAAGGCCGACTAATGAAAAACTGTTTTTT.

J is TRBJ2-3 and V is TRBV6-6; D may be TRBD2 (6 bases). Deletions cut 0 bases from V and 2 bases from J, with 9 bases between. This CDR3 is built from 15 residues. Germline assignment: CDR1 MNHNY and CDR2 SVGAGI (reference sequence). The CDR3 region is CASSYSAGYTDTQYF. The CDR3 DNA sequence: TGTGCCAGCAGTTACTCGGCGGGGTACACAGATACGCAGTATTTT.

CDR3 sequence reads: CASSVEAGGTGELFF. Here the CDR3 DNA reads TGTGCCAGCAGTGTAGAAGCGGGGGGCACCGGGGAGCTGTTTTTT. The chain employs TRBV2 and TRBJ2-2, with TRBD2 matching 9 bases. The CDR3 spans 15 residues. V dropped 4 bases and J dropped 4; count of bases not matched to a gene: 4. Germline assignment: CDR1 SNHLY and CDR2 FYNNEI.

The CDR3 DNA is TGCGCCAGCAGTGAGTCCCTCTCGAGGGGGCTTGAGACCCAGTACTTC. Amino acids: CASSESLSRGLETQYF. This chain connects TRBV10-1 to TRBJ2-5; 7 nucleotides match TRBD1. CDR3 length equals 16 residues. J lost 5 bases, V lost 0 bases, and 9 bases had no gene match. Germline-derived CDR1 and CDR2 are WNHNN and SYGVQD (reference sequence).

This CDR3 is CASTTITDTQYF. The CDR3 DNA sequence: TGTGCCAGCACCACTATCACAGATACGCAGTATTTT. The rearrangement links TRBV9 to TRBJ2-3, with D hard to call. CDR1 and CDR2 (germline): SGDLS, YYNGEE. Trimming shortened V by 6 bases and J by 2 bases, and 7 bases separated the two germline ends. The CDR3 runs to 12 residues.

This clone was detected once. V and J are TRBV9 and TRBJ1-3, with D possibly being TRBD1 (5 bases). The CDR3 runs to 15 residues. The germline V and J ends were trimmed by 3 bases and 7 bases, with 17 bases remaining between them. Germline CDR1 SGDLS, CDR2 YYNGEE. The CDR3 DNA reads TGTGCCAGCAGCGCAGTAGGAGGGACCTGGAACACCATATATTTT. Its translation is CASSAVGGTWNTIYF. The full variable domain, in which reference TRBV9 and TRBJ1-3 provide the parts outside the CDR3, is DSGVTQTPKHLITATGQRVTLRCSPRSGDLSVYWYQQSLDQGLQFLIQYYNGEERAKGNILERFSAQQFPDLHSELNLSSLELGDSALYFCASSAVGGTWNTIYFGEGSWLTVV.

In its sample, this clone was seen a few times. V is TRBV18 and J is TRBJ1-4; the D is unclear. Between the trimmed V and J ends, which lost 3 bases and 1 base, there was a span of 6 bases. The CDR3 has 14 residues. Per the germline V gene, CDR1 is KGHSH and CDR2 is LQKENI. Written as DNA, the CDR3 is TGTGCCAGCTCACCTGTGAGAACTAATGAAAAACTGTTTTTT. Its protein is CASSPVRTNEKLFF.

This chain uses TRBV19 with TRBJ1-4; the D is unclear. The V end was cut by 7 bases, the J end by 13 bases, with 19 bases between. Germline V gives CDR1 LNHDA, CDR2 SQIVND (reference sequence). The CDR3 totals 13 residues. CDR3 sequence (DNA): TGTGCCAGTAAGCAGATTGAGGGTCTGGGACTGTTTTTT. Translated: CASKQIEGLGLFF.

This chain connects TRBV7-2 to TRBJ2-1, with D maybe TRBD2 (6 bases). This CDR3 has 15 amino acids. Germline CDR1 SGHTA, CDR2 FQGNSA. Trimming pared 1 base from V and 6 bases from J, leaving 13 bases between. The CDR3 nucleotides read TGTGCCAGCAGCTTAGGAGGCGGGATATTCAATGAGCAGTTCTTC. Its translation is CASSLGGGIFNEQFF.

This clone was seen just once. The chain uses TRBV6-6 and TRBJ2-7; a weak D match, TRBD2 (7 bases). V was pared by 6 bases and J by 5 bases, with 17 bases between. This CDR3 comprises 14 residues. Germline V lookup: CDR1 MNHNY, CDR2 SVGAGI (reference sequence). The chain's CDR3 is CASRGFGGLDEQYF. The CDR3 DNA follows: TGTGCCAGCAGGGGCTTCGGGGGGCTCGACGAGCAGTACTTC.

In DNA, the CDR3 is TGTGCCAGCGGAGAAGACAGGAGCTCCTACAATGAGCAGTTCTTC. It translates to CASGEDRSSYNEQFF. This chain links TRBV2 with TRBJ2-1, with D possibly TRBD1 on 6 matching bases. The CDR3 is 15 residues long. V was shortened by 8 bases and J by 0 bases, with 14 bases between the two germline ends. The germline V gene has CDR1 SNHLY and CDR2 FYNNEI.

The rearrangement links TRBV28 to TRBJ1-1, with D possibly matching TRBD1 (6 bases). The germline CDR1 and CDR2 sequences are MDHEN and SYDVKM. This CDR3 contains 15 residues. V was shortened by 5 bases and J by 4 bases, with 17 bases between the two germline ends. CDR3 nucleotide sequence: TGTGCCAGCAGTCTCCAGGGGATGGGGGCCACTGAAGCTTTCTTT. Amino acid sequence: CASSLQGMGATEAFF.

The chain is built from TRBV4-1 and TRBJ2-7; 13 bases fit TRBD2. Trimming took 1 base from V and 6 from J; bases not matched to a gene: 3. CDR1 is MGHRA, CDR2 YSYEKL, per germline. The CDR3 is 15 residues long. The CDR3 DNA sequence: TGCGCCAGCAGCCAAGTCGGACTAGCGGGAGCCGAGCAGTACTTC. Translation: CASSQVGLAGAEQYF.

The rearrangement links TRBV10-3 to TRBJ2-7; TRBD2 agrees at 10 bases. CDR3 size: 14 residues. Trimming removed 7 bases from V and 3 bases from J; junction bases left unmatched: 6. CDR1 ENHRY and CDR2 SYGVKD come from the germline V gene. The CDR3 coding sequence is TGTGCCATCAAAGGGACTAGCGACAACTACGAGCAGTACTTC. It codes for CAIKGTSDNYEQYF.

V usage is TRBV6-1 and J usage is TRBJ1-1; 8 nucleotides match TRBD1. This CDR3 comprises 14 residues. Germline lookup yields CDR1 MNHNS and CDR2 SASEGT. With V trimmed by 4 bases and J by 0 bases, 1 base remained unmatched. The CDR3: CASSVGQVNTEAFF. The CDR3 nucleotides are TGTGCCAGCAGTGTGGGACAGGTGAACACTGAAGCTTTCTTT.

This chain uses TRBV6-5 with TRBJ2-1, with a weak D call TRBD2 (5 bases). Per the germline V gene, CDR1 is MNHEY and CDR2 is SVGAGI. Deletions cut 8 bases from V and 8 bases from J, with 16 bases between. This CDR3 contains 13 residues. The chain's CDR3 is CASGNPAGDEQFF. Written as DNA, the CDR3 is TGTGCCAGCGGGAACCCCGCGGGCGATGAGCAGTTCTTC.

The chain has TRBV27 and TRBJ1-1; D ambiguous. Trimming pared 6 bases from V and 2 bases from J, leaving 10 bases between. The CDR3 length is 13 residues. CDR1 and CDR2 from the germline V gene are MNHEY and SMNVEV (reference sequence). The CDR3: CASSRQLNTEAFF. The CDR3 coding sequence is TGTGCCAGCAGCCGGCAGTTAAACACTGAAGCTTTCTTT.

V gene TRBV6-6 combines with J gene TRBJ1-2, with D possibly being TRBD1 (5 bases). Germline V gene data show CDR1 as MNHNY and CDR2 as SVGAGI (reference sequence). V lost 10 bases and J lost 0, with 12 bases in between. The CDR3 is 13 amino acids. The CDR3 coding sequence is TGTGCCACCAAAGAGGGGTCTAACTATGGCTACACCTTC. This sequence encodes CATKEGSNYGYTF.

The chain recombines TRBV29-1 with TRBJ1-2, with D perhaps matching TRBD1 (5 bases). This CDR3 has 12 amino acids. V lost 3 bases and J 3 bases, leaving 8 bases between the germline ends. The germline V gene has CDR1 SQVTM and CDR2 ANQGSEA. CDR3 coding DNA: TGCAGCGTTGAGGGGACTTACTATGGCTACACCTTC. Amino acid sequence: CSVEGTYYGYTF.

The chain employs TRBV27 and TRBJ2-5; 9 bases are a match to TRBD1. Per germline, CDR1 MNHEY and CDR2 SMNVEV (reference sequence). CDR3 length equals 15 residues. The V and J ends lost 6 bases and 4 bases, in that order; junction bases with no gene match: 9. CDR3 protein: CASSRTGTGRETQYF. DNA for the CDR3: TGTGCCAGCAGCCGGACCGGGACAGGGAGAGAGACCCAGTACTTC.

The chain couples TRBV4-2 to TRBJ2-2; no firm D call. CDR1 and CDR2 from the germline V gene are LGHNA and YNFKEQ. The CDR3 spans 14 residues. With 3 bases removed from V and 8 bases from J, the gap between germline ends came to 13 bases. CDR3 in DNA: TGTGCCAGCAGCCATGACAACTCGGTTGGGGAGCTGTTTTTT. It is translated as CASSHDNSVGELFF.

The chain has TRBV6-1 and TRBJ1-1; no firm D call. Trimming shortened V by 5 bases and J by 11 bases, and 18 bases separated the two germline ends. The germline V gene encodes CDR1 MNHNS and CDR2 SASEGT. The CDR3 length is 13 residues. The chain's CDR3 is CASSPLGSPLAFF. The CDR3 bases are TGTGCCAGCAGTCCCCTGGGGAGCCCCCTGGCTTTCTTT.

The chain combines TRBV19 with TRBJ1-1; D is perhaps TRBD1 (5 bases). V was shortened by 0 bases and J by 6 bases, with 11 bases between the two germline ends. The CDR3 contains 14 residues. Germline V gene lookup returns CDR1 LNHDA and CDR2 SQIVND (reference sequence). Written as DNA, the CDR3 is TGTGCCAGTAGTATAGACCAGGGTGGCGCTGAAGCTTTCTTT. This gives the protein CASSIDQGGAEAFF.

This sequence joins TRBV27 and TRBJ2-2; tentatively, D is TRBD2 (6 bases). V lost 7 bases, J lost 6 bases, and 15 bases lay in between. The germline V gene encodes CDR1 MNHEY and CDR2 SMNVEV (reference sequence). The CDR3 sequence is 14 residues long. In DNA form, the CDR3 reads TGTGCCAGCACCCTAGATTGGGGGGCCGGGGAGCTGTTTTTT. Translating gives CASTLDWGAGELFF.

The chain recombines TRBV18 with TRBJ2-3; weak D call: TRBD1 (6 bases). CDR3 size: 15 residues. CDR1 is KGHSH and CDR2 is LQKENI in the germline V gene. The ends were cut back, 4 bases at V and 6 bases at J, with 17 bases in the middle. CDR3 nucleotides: TGTGCCAGCTCACTTAATGGGAACACAGGGGATACGCAGTATTTT. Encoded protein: CASSLNGNTGDTQYF.

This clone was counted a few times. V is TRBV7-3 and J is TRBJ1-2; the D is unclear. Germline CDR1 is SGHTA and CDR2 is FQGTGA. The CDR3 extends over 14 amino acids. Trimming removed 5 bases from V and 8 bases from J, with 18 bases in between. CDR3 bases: TGTGCCAGCAGCCCCGGGCCATCAACGAGGGGCTACACCTTC. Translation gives CASSPGPSTRGYTF.

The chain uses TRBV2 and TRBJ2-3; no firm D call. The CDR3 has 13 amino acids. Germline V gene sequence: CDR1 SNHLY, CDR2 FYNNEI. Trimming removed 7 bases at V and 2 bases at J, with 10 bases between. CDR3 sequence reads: CASTPPVTDTQYF. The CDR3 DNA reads TGTGCCAGCACTCCGCCAGTCACAGATACGCAGTATTTT.

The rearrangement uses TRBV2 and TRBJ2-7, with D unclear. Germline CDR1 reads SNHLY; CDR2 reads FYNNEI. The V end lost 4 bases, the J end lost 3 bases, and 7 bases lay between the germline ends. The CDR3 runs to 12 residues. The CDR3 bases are TGTGCCAGCAGTGCGAACGACTACGAGCAGTACTTC. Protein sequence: CASSANDYEQYF. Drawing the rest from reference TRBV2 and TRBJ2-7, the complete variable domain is EPEVTQTPSHQVTQMGQEVILRCVPISNHLYFYWYRQILGQKVEFLVSFYNNEISEKSEIFDDQFSVERPDGSNFTLKIRSTKLEDSAMYFCASSANDYEQYFGPGTRLTVT.

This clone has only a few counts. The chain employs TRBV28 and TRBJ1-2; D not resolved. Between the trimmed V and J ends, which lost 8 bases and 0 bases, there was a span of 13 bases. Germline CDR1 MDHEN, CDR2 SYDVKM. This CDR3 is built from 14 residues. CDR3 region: CASGRPGTNYGYTF. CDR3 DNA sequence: TGTGCCAGCGGTAGACCCGGGACTAACTATGGCTACACCTTC.